The 5 T cell receptor beta chains reported below all come from one sample, sequenced in a study of CD8+ T cells in alopecia areata. Treatment given: oral pan-JAK inhibitor, 5-10 mg twice daily. In each case, RNA was isolated and then reverse transcribed into cDNA as the sequencing template. Assay: immunoSEQ multiplex PCR; the TCRdb copy retains only in-frame clones and omits some. The sample holds some 200,000 clones; 45% to 65% are singletons and the top ten take 3.3%. This material consisted of CD4+ T cells sorted from blood, taken at week 4, from a patient treated with tofacitinib. The source of these receptors is a human donor with alopecia areata.

This chain's CDR3 is CASSDRLTDTQYF. For the CDR3, the DNA is TGTGCCAGCAGCGACCGATTGACAGATACGCAGTATTTT. The V call is TRBV9, the J call TRBJ2-3; D not certain. Germline V lookup: CDR1 SGDLS, CDR2 YYNGEE. The CDR3 covers 13 residues. Trimming removed 3 bases from V and 3 bases from J, with 8 bases in between. Full variable domain (outside the CDR3, taken from reference TRBV9 and TRBJ2-3): DSGVTQTPKHLITATGQRVTLRCSPRSGDLSVYWYQQSLDQGLQFLIQYYNGEERAKGNILERFSAQQFPDLHSELNLSSLELGDSALYFCASSDRLTDTQYFGPGTRLTVL.

This clone came up a few times. The V and J genes are TRBV21-1 and TRBJ2-6; TRBD2, the table's D call, was not compared with the DNA. TRBV21-1 is an annotated pseudogene. The CDR3 extends over 17 amino acids. The CDR3 DNA sequence: TGTGCCAGCAGACCCAGGGACTTGAGCTCTGGGGCCAACGTCCTGACTTTC. Translating gives CASRPRDLSSGANVLTF.

This clone was picked up a small number of times. The chain recombines TRBV10-3 with TRBJ2-1; 9 positions match TRBD1. Germline V gene sequence: CDR1 ENHRY, CDR2 SYGVKD. This CDR3 is built from 14 residues. Germline trimming cut 5 bases from V and 9 bases from J; bases unmatched to any gene: 8. The CDR3 is CAISPGTGYVEQFF. Written as DNA, the CDR3 is TGTGCCATCAGTCCCGGGACAGGGTATGTTGAGCAGTTCTTC.

This clone is a singleton in its sample. The genes are TRBV29-1 and TRBJ1-2; 7 bases align to TRBD1. The V gene's germline CDR1 is SQVTM and CDR2 ANQGSEA. J was trimmed by 2 bases and V by 2 bases; bases with no gene match: 8. This CDR3 is 15 amino acids long. The CDR3 here is CSVENPGGGNYGYTF. The CDR3 region has the DNA TGCAGCGTTGAAAACCCAGGGGGGGGAAACTATGGCTACACCTTC.

The chain uses TRBV4-3 and TRBJ1-2; 8 bases are shared with TRBD1. This CDR3 contains 16 residues. CDR1 LGHNA and CDR2 YSLEER come from the germline V gene. With V trimmed by 4 bases and J by 0 bases, 7 bases remained unmatched. The CDR3 bases are TGCGCCAGCAGCCCCCTAGGGACAGGAGCTAACTATGGCTACACCTTC. Protein: CASSPLGTGANYGYTF.